This T cell receptor beta chain was captured in a study of T cells in Graves' hyperthyroidism and ophthalmopathy. V gave up 0 bases and J gave up 7 bases; unmatched junction bases: 4. The CDR3 spans 15 residues. The germline CDR1 and CDR2 sequences are DFQATT and SNEGSKA (reference sequence). The sample holds many counts of this clonotype. Researchers amplified the TCR beta CDR3 regions from RNA transcripts. The primer set for the first-round RT-PCR of the TCR CDR3 was HTBI. Each CDR3 protein is one row after TCRdb ran MiXCR on the multiplex PCR reads. The sample holds about 560,000 distinct CDR3 sequences, roughly 17% seen once.

The genes are TRBV20-1 and TRBJ1-6; the match to TRBD1 covers 9 bases. The source material was blood. This receptor was taken from a young woman with Graves' hyperthyroidism. CDR3 sequence reads: CSAREVGQGNSPLHF. CDR3 bases: TGCAGTGCTAGAGAAGTCGGACAGGGGAATTCACCCCTCCACTTT.